Presented here are 3 T cell receptor beta chains from one specimen sequenced in a study of blood T cells in healthy people across ages. A J-beta primer mix and a sample-barcoded 5' primer were used in a second PCR of roughly 7 to 12 cycles. TCRdb processed the 5' RACE reads anew with MiXCR; each CDR3 protein has one entry. The sample records about 1.6 million distinct CDR3 sequences, roughly 32% being singletons. Sequencing input: blood. These receptor sequences come from a woman between 25 and 40 years old in good health.

This clonotype was recorded at least ten times. The rearrangement uses TRBV10-3 and TRBJ2-3; D call uncertain. The CDR3 covers 12 residues. The germline V gene has CDR1 ENHRY and CDR2 SYGVKD. V gave up 3 bases and J gave up 3 bases, with 4 bases separating them. CDR3 sequence reads: CAISDGTDTQYF. The CDR3 coding sequence is TGTGCCATCAGTGACGGGACAGATACGCAGTATTTT.

The chain uses TRBV12-1 and TRBJ2-7; the table's D call, TRBD1, was not checked against the DNA. TRBV12-1 is a listed pseudogene. The CDR3 covers 16 residues. DNA of the CDR3: TGTGCCAGCAGCTTATCCCGGGGGAGGTCTCTCCACGAGCAGTACTTC. Its translation is CASSLSRGRSLHEQYF.

This clonotype was observed a few times. V usage is TRBV29-1 and J usage is TRBJ1-2; no definite D call. In germline, CDR1 is SQVTM, CDR2 ANQGSEA. The V end lost 3 bases, the J end lost 8 bases, and 10 bases lay between the germline ends. The CDR3 totals 11 residues. DNA of the CDR3: TGCAGCGTTGATACCCGAGAAGGCTACACCTTC. Its protein product is CSVDTREGYTF.